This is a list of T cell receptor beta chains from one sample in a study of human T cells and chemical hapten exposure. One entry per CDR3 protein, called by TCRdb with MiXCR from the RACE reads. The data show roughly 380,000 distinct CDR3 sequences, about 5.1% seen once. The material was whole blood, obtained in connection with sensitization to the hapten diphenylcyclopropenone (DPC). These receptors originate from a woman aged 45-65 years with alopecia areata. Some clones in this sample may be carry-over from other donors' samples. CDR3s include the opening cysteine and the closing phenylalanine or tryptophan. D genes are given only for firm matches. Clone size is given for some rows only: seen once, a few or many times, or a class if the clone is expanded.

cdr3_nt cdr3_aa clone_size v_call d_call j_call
TGTGCCACCCCACCCGGGGGGGAGACCGGACCAACTAATGAAAAACTGTTTTTT CATPPGGETGPTNEKLFF once TRBV24-1 - TRBJ1-4
TGCAGTGCTAGGCCAGCGGGAAGGAATACGCAGTATTTT CSARPAGRNTQYF many TRBV20-1 TRBD2 TRBJ2-3
TGTGCCACCAGTGATCCCCTAGCCAAAAACATTCAGTACTTC CATSDPLAKNIQYF many TRBV24-1 - TRBJ2-4
TGTGCCAGCAGTCGGCTAGCGAGCGAGCAGTACTTC CASSRLASEQYF many TRBV11-2 - TRBJ2-7
TGTGCCAGCATAGGCGGGCGGAACTATGGCTACACCTTC CASIGGRNYGYTF - TRBV2 - TRBJ1-2
TGTGCCAGCAGCACCCCGATTACTAGCAATCAGCCCCAGCATTTT CASSTPITSNQPQHF few TRBV21-1 - TRBJ1-5
TGTGCCAGCAGCTTAGAACCAGGGACGAGCACCGGGGAGCTGTTTTTT CASSLEPGTSTGELFF - TRBV7-6 - TRBJ2-2
TGTGCCAGCAGTTTATGGCTAGCGGGAGTAAATGAGCAGTTCTTC CASSLWLAGVNEQFF many TRBV27 TRBD2 TRBJ2-1
TGTGCCAGCAGTAAGGGACTAGCGAATTACGAGCAGTACTTC CASSKGLANYEQYF many TRBV6-5 TRBD2 TRBJ2-7
TGTGCCAGCAGTCGGGGGGTCCTGACTTTC CASSRGVLTF - TRBV12-3/TRBV12-4 - TRBJ2-6
TGTGCTAGTGCCGACAGCTTAGCCAAAAACATTCAGTACTTC CASADSLAKNIQYF - TRBV12-5 - TRBJ2-4
TGTGCCAGCAGTTCTTACCGGGACGGTATCTACGAGCAGTACTTC CASSSYRDGIYEQYF many TRBV6-5 - TRBJ2-7
TGTGCCAGCAGCCAAACAGGGGGCGAGGGGCCCCAGCATTTT CASSQTGGEGPQHF few TRBV3-1 TRBD1 TRBJ1-5
TGTGCCAGCAGCGATGGGGGGGGCGAGCAGTACTTC CASSDGGGEQYF many TRBV12-3/TRBV12-4 TRBD2 TRBJ2-7
TGCAGTGCTCTAGGATGGGGCAATCAGCCCCAGCATTTT CSALGWGNQPQHF many TRBV20-1 - TRBJ1-5
TGCAGCGTTGAAGACACTAGCGGAGGGTCCGTAATCGGCACAGATACGCAGTATTTT CSVEDTSGGSVIGTDTQYF many TRBV29-1 TRBD2 TRBJ2-3
TGTGCCAGCTCTCCCACAGGGGAATTATACGAGCAGTACTTC CASSPTGELYEQYF few TRBV12-3/TRBV12-4 TRBD1 TRBJ2-7
TGTGCCATCAGTGAGTCGAAAGGGGGTGTCTACGAGCAGTACTTC CAISESKGGVYEQYF few TRBV10-3 - TRBJ2-7
TGTGCCAGCAGCCTGGTCGACATGACCTACGAGCAGTACTTC CASSLVDMTYEQYF many TRBV28 - TRBJ2-7
TGTGCCAGCAGCCCACAGGGGGCTTCTAGTCAGCCCCAGCATTTT CASSPQGASSQPQHF many TRBV12-3/TRBV12-4 TRBD1 TRBJ1-5
TGTGCCAGCAGCCGAGTTAGCGGGGAGTACTACGAGCAGTACTTC CASSRVSGEYYEQYF many TRBV3-1 TRBD2 TRBJ2-7
TGTGCCAGCTCACCCACAGGGGAAGGGGGTGAAAAACTGTTTTTT CASSPTGEGGEKLFF many TRBV18 TRBD1 TRBJ1-4
TGTGCCAGCAGTTTACTCCCAGGGTATGGCTACACCTTC CASSLLPGYGYTF few TRBV12-3/TRBV12-4 - TRBJ1-2
TGTGCCAGCAGGAGACAGGCAGGCGGGGAGCTGTTTTTT CASRRQAGGELFF few TRBV5-6 - TRBJ2-2
TGTGCCAGCTCACCCCGGGACAGGGGCTCACCTGAAGCTTTCTTT CASSPRDRGSPEAFF few TRBV18 TRBD1 TRBJ1-1
TGTGCCAGCACCCTTCCCGGAGGAAGCAATCAGCCCCAGCATTTT CASTLPGGSNQPQHF - TRBV28 - TRBJ1-5
TGTGCCAGCAGCGTTGAGGGGGCGAGCGGTCCCCAGCATTTT CASSVEGASGPQHF - TRBV9 TRBD1 TRBJ1-5
TGTGCCAGCTGCGGGCTAAAAGAAAAACTGTTTTTT CASCGLKEKLFF - TRBV11-3 - TRBJ1-4
TGTGCCAGCAGTTCCGTCGGGGAATACAATGAGCAGTTCTTC CASSSVGEYNEQFF many TRBV12-3/TRBV12-4 - TRBJ2-1
TGCAGCGCTACGGGACAGACCTACAATGAGCAGTTCTTC CSATGQTYNEQFF many TRBV29-1 TRBD1 TRBJ2-1
TGTGCCAGCAGTTTCGGAGCAGGGGTCACCTTAAACAATGAGCAGTTCTTC CASSFGAGVTLNNEQFF many TRBV12-3/TRBV12-4 - TRBJ2-1
TGTGCCAGCAGCTTCAGGGGGCTGGGCGGCTACACCTTC CASSFRGLGGYTF many TRBV12-3/TRBV12-4 TRBD1 TRBJ1-2
TGTGCCAGCAGAACAGGGGCGTCAGTCATCACTGAAGCTTTCTTT CASRTGASVITEAFF many TRBV6-6 TRBD1 TRBJ1-1
TGCAGTGCTAGAGATGGGGGTATTGAGCCCCAGCATTTT CSARDGGIEPQHF many TRBV20-1 - TRBJ1-5
TGTGCCAGCAGCTTCCTTGAGACTATGGTAGATACGCAGTATTTT CASSFLETMVDTQYF - TRBV7-9 - TRBJ2-3
TGTGCCAGCAGCCTGACAGGGCGCGGCTATGGCTACACCTTC CASSLTGRGYGYTF few TRBV5-5 TRBD1 TRBJ1-2
TGCAGCGTTGTAGCAAAAAGTCGGGGACAAGGTGAAAAACTGTTTTTT CSVVAKSRGQGEKLFF many TRBV29-1 - TRBJ1-4
TGTGCCAGCAGTGTAAGAGCGGCCTACGAGCAGTACTTC CASSVRAAYEQYF many TRBV2 - TRBJ2-7
TGTGCCAGCAGCTCCCACACCGGGGAGCTGTTTTTT CASSSHTGELFF many TRBV13 - TRBJ2-2
TGTGCCAGCAGCTTCCGGGACAGGGGCACAGATACGCAGTATTTT CASSFRDRGTDTQYF - TRBV11-2 TRBD1 TRBJ2-3
TGTGACAGCAGCTTGACAGGGGGCGGTACGCAGTATTTT CDSSLTGGGTQYF - TRBV5-6 TRBD1 TRBJ2-3
TGCAGCGTTGAGGCAGGGGGCAACGACGAGCAGTACTTC CSVEAGGNDEQYF many TRBV29-1 TRBD1 TRBJ2-7
TGTGCCGCGAGCCGGGACCGGGGGGTTGAAAAACTGTTTTTT CAASRDRGVEKLFF - TRBV10-3 - TRBJ1-4
TGTGCCAGCAGCTTAGATAGGGGATCCGACGAGCAGTACTTC CASSLDRGSDEQYF many TRBV7-9 - TRBJ2-7
TGTGCCAGCAGCCTTGCCCCCGCCACAGGGGGCAGCAATCAGCCCCAGCATTTT CASSLAPATGGSNQPQHF many TRBV7-2 TRBD1 TRBJ1-5
TGCAGCGTTGAAGAGGGACTAGGAATAACCGGGGAGCTGTTTTTT CSVEEGLGITGELFF few TRBV29-1 TRBD2 TRBJ2-2
TGTGCCAGCAGGGGAGGACAGGGGGATTCTGAAGCTTTCTTT CASRGGQGDSEAFF - TRBV6-6 TRBD1 TRBJ1-1
TGTGCCAGCAGCTTAGAACGGTCAAGCTCCTACGAGCAGTACTTC CASSLERSSSYEQYF - TRBV11-1 - TRBJ2-7
TGTGCCAGCAGCCTACAGGGTTCGAACTTC CASSLQGSNF many TRBV2 - TRBJ2-7
TGTGCCAGCAAAGGTTGGGCACCCCCTCTCACAGATACGCAGTATTTT CASKGWAPPLTDTQYF many TRBV12-3/TRBV12-4 - TRBJ2-3
TGTGCCAGCAGTCCCCAGGGACAGGGGGCAAAAAATGAAAAACTGTTTTTT CASSPQGQGAKNEKLFF few TRBV7-7 TRBD1 TRBJ1-4
TGTGCCAGCAGTTTATTCCGGATTGACAATGAGCAGTTCTTC CASSLFRIDNEQFF many TRBV27 - TRBJ2-1
TGTGCCAGCAGCGTAGAGGGGACAGGTGCGAACACTGAAGCTTTCTTT CASSVEGTGANTEAFF many TRBV9 TRBD1 TRBJ1-1
TGTGCCAGCAGCTTAGGTAATAGCGGGAGTTACTACAATGAGCAGTTCTTC CASSLGNSGSYYNEQFF few TRBV7-8 TRBD2 TRBJ2-1